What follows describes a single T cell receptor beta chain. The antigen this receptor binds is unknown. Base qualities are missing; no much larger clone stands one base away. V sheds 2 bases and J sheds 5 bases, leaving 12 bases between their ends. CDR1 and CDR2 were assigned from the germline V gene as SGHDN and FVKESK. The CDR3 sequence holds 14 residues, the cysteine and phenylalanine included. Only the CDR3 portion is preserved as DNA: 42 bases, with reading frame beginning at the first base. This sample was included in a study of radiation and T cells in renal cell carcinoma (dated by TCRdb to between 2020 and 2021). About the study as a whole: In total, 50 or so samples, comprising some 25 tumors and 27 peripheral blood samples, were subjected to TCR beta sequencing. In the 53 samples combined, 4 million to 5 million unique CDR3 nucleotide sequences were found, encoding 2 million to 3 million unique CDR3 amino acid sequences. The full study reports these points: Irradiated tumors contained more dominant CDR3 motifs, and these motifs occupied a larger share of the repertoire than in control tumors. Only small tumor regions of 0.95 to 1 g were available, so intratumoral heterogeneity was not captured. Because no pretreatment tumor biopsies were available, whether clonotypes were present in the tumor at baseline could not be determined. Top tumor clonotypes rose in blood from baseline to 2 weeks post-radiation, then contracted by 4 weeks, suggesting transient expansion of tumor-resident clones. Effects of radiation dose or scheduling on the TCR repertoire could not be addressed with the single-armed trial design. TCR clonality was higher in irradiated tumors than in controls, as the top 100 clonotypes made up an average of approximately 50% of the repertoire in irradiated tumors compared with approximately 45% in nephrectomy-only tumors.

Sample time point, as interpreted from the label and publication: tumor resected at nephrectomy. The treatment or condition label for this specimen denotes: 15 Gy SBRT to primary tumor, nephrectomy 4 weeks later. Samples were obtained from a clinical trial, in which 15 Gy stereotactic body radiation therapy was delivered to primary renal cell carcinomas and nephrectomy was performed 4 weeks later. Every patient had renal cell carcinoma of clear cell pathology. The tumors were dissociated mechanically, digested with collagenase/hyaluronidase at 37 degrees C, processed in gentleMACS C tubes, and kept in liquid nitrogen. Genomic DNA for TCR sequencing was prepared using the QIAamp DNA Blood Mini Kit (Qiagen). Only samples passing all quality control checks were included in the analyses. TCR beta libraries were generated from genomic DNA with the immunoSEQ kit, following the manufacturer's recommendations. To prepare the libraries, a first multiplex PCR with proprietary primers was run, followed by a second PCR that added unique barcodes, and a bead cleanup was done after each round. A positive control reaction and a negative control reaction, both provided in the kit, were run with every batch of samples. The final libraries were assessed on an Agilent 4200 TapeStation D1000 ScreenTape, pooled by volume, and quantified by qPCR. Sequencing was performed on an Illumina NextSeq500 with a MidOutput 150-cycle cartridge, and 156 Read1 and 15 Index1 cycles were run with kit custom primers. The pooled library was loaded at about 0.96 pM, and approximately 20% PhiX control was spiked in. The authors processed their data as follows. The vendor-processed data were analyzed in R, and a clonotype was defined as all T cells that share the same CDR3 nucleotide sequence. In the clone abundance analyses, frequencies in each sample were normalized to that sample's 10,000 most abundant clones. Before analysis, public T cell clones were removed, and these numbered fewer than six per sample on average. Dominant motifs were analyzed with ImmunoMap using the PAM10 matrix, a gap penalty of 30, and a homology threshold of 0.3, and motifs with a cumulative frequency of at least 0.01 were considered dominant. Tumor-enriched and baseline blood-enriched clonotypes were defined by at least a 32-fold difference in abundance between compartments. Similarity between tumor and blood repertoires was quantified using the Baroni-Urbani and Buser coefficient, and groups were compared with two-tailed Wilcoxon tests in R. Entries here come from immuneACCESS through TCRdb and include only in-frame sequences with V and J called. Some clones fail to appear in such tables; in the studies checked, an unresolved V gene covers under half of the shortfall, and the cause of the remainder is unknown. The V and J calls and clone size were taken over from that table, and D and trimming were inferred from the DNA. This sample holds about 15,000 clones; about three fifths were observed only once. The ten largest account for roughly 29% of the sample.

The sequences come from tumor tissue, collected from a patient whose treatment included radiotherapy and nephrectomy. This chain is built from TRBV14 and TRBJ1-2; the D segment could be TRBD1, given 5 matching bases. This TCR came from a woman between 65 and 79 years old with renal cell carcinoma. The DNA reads TGTGCCAGCAGCCAACCAGGGTCCTTTTATGGCTACACCTTC. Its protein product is CASSQPGSFYGYTF.